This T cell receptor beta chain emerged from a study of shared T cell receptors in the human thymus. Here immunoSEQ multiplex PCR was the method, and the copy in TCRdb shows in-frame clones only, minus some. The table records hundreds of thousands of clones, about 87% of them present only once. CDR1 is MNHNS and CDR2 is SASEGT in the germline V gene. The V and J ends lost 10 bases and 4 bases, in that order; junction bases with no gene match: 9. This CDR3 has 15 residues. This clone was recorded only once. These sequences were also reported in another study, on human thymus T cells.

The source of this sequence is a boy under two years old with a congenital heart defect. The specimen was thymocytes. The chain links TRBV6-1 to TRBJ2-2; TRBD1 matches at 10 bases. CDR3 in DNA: TGTGCCACCCGAATCGGGACAGGGGCCACCGGGGAGCTGTTTTTT. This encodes CATRIGTGATGELFF.